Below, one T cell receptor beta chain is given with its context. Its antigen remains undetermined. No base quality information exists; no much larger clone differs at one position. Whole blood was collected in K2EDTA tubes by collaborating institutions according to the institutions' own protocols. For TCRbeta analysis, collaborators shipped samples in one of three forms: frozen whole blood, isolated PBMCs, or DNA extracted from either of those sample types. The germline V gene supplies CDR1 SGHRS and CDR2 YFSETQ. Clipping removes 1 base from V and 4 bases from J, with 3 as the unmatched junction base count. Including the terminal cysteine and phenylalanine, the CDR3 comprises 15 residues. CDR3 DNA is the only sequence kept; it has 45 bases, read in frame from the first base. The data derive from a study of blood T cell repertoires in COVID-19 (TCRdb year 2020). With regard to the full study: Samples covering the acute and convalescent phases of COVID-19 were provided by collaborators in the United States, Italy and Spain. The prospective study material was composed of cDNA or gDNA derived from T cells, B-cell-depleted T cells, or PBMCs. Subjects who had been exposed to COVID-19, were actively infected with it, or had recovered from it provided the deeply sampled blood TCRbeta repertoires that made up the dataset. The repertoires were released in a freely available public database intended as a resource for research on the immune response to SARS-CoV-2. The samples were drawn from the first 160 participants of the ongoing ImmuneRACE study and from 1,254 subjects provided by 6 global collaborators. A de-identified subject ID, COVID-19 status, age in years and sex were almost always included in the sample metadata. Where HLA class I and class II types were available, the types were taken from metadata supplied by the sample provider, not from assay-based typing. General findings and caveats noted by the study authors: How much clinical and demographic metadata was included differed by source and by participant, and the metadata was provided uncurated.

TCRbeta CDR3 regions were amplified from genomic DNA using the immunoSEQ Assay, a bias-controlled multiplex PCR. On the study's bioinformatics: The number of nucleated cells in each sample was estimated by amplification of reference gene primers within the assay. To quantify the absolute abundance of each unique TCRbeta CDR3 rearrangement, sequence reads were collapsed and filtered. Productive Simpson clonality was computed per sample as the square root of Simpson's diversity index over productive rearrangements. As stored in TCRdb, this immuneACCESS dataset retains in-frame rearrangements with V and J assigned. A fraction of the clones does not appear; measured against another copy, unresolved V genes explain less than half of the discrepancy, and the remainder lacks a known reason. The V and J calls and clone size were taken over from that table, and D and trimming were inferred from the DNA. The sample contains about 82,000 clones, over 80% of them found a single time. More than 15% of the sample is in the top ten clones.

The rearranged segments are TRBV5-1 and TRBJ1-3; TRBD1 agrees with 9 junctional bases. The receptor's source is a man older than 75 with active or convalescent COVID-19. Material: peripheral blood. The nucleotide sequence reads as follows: TGCGCCAGCAGCTTGAACGGACAGGGGGGAAACACCATATATTTT. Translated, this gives CASSLNGQGGNTIYF. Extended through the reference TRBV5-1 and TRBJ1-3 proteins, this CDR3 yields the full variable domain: KAGVTQTPRYLIKTRGQQVTLSCSPISGHRSVSWYQQTPGQGLQFLFEYFSETQRNKGNFPGRFSGRQFSNSRSEMNVSTLELGDSALYLCASSLNGQGGNTIYFGEGSWLTVV.